Listed below are T cell receptor beta chains from one sample, sequenced in a study of blood T cell repertoires in COVID-19. Measured with immunoSEQ multiplex PCR; TCRdb has only the in-frame clones, and not every one. The sample contains roughly 180,000 clones, approximately 85% of which appear only once. The sequenced material came from PBMCs or T cells enriched from blood (not recorded which). The receptors were gathered from a man aged 35-49 years who had recovered from COVID-19. Each CDR3 is given with its conserved first and last residue. Fields, in order: CDR3 protein, CDR3 DNA, J gene, V gene, D gene, clone size. D genes are given only for firm matches. The listing skips clone size in some rows; elsewhere it reads once, few, many or a size class.

cdr3_aa: CAISEGGGAYEQYF
cdr3_nt: TGTGCCATCAGTGAGGGGGGGGGCGCGTACGAGCAGTACTTC
j_call: TRBJ2-7
v_call: TRBV10-3
d_call: .
clone_size: once

cdr3_aa: CASSEDLPLSTDTQYF
cdr3_nt: TGTGCCAGCAGTGAAGATCTACCCCTATCCACAGATACGCAGTATTTT
j_call: TRBJ2-3
v_call: TRBV6-1
d_call: .
clone_size: .

cdr3_aa: CASSRDSRSGNTIYF
cdr3_nt: TGTGCCAGCTCTCGGGACAGCCGCTCTGGAAACACCATATATTTT
j_call: TRBJ1-3
v_call: TRBV2
d_call: TRBD1
clone_size: .

cdr3_aa: CASSLSPGLKQPQHF
cdr3_nt: TGTGCCAGCTCACTTTCACCGGGTTTGAAACAGCCCCAGCATTTT
j_call: TRBJ1-5
v_call: TRBV18
d_call: .
clone_size: .

cdr3_aa: CASSPLQGAQPQHF
cdr3_nt: TGTGCCAGCAGTCCTCTACAGGGGGCTCAGCCCCAGCATTTT
j_call: TRBJ1-5
v_call: TRBV27
d_call: TRBD1
clone_size: .

cdr3_aa: CASSERHAAGGYEQYF
cdr3_nt: TGTGCCAGCAGTGAACGGCATGCGGCAGGGGGCTACGAGCAGTACTTC
j_call: TRBJ2-7
v_call: TRBV6-1
d_call: TRBD1
clone_size: .

cdr3_aa: CASSFPGQGTDTQYF
cdr3_nt: TGTGCCAGCAGTTTCCCGGGACAGGGCACAGATACGCAGTATTTT
j_call: TRBJ2-3
v_call: TRBV28
d_call: TRBD1
clone_size: .

cdr3_aa: CASSQVSGPYNEQFF
cdr3_nt: TGTGCCAGCAGCCAAGTTAGCGGCCCGTACAATGAGCAGTTCTTC
j_call: TRBJ2-1
v_call: TRBV3-1/TRBV3-2
d_call: .
clone_size: .

cdr3_aa: CASSSGDQPQHF
cdr3_nt: TGTGCCAGCAGTTCAGGGGATCAGCCCCAGCATTTT
j_call: TRBJ1-5
v_call: TRBV28
d_call: .
clone_size: .

cdr3_aa: CASSQGQLNSPLHF
cdr3_nt: TGTGCCAGCAGCCAGGGACAATTGAATTCACCCCTCCACTTT
j_call: TRBJ1-6
v_call: TRBV3-1/TRBV3-2
d_call: .
clone_size: .

cdr3_aa: CASSADRGNYGYTF
cdr3_nt: TGTGCCAGCAGCGCCGACAGGGGGAACTATGGCTACACCTTC
j_call: TRBJ1-2
v_call: TRBV11-2
d_call: TRBD1
clone_size: .

cdr3_aa: CASSPRREAGLFF
cdr3_nt: TGTGCCAGCAGCCCTAGAAGGGAGGCGGGGCTGTTTTTT
j_call: TRBJ1-4
v_call: TRBV9
d_call: .
clone_size: .

cdr3_aa: CASSRRWNEQFF
cdr3_nt: TGTGCCAGCAGCCGGAGGTGGAATGAGCAGTTCTTC
j_call: TRBJ2-1
v_call: TRBV3-1/TRBV3-2
d_call: .
clone_size: .

cdr3_aa: CASSVTDTFYNEQFF
cdr3_nt: TGTGCCAGCAGCGTAACGGACACCTTCTACAATGAGCAGTTCTTC
j_call: TRBJ2-1
v_call: TRBV9
d_call: .
clone_size: .

cdr3_aa: CASSEMDREYSNQPQHF
cdr3_nt: TGTGCCAGCAGTGAAATGGACAGGGAGTATAGCAATCAGCCCCAGCATTTT
j_call: TRBJ1-5
v_call: TRBV2
d_call: TRBD1
clone_size: .

cdr3_aa: CARRYVTVYPATNEKLFF
cdr3_nt: TGTGCCAGAAGATATGTGACAGTCTACCCTGCAACTAATGAAAAACTGTTTTTT
j_call: TRBJ1-4
v_call: TRBV5-3
d_call: .
clone_size: .

cdr3_aa: CASSQAANYGYTF
cdr3_nt: TGTGCCAGCAGCCAGGCAGCTAACTATGGCTACACCTTC
j_call: TRBJ1-2
v_call: TRBV3-1/TRBV3-2
d_call: .
clone_size: .

cdr3_aa: CASSEGGLSGNTIYF
cdr3_nt: TGTGCCAGCAGTGAAGGAGGGCTCTCTGGAAACACCATATATTTT
j_call: TRBJ1-3
v_call: TRBV2
d_call: .
clone_size: once

cdr3_aa: CASSDEGENEQFF
cdr3_nt: TGTGCCAGCAGCGATGAGGGTGAGAATGAGCAGTTCTTC
j_call: TRBJ2-1
v_call: TRBV9
d_call: .
clone_size: once

cdr3_aa: CASSSDRDGQPQHF
cdr3_nt: TGTGCCAGCAGCTCTGACAGGGACGGTCAGCCCCAGCATTTT
j_call: TRBJ1-5
v_call: TRBV2
d_call: TRBD1
clone_size: .

cdr3_aa: CASSLGESSNQPQHF
cdr3_nt: TGTGCCAGCAGCTTAGGGGAGAGCAGCAACCAGCCCCAGCATTTT
j_call: TRBJ1-5
v_call: TRBV7-2
d_call: .
clone_size: .

cdr3_aa: CASSLFGVQLNTEAFF
cdr3_nt: TGTGCCAGCAGTTTATTTGGCGTACAGCTGAACACTGAAGCTTTCTTT
j_call: TRBJ1-1
v_call: TRBV28
d_call: .
clone_size: .

cdr3_aa: CASSDWGQGYNSPLHF
cdr3_nt: TGTGCCAGCAGTGATTGGGGACAGGGGTATAATTCACCCCTCCACTTT
j_call: TRBJ1-6
v_call: TRBV6-1
d_call: TRBD1
clone_size: .

cdr3_aa: CASSLAQAELANEKLFF
cdr3_nt: TGCGCCAGCAGCTTAGCGCAGGCGGAACTAGCTAATGAAAAACTGTTTTTT
j_call: TRBJ1-4
v_call: TRBV5-1
d_call: .
clone_size: .

cdr3_aa: CASSQEMSGRTQYF
cdr3_nt: TGTGCCAGCAGCCAAGAGATGAGTGGGCGTACGCAGTATTTT
j_call: TRBJ2-3
v_call: TRBV3-1/TRBV3-2
d_call: .
clone_size: once

cdr3_aa: CASSLDSKAFF
cdr3_nt: TGTGCCAGCAGCCTGGACAGTAAAGCTTTCTTT
j_call: TRBJ1-1
v_call: TRBV7-6
d_call: .
clone_size: .

cdr3_aa: CASSSLSGSTGELFF
cdr3_nt: TGTGCCAGCAGTTCCCTTAGCGGGAGCACCGGGGAGCTGTTTTTT
j_call: TRBJ2-2
v_call: TRBV27
d_call: TRBD2
clone_size: .

cdr3_aa: CASSLGKNRGNEQFF
cdr3_nt: TGTGCCAGCAGTTTGGGGAAAAACAGGGGAAATGAGCAGTTCTTC
j_call: TRBJ2-1
v_call: TRBV28
d_call: TRBD1
clone_size: .

cdr3_aa: CASRKDREGNQPQHF
cdr3_nt: TGTGCTAGCAGAAAGGACAGGGAGGGCAATCAGCCCCAGCATTTT
j_call: TRBJ1-5
v_call: TRBV7-7
d_call: TRBD1
clone_size: .

cdr3_aa: CASSRLTSGGPNTGELFF
cdr3_nt: TGCGCCAGCAGCCGACTAACTAGCGGGGGGCCGAACACCGGGGAGCTGTTTTTT
j_call: TRBJ2-2
v_call: TRBV5-1
d_call: TRBD2
clone_size: .

cdr3_aa: CAIAVEGNQPQHF
cdr3_nt: TGTGCCATCGCGGTAGAGGGCAACCAGCCCCAGCATTTT
j_call: TRBJ1-5
v_call: TRBV10-3
d_call: .
clone_size: .

cdr3_aa: CASSLDLGGVGTYEQYF
cdr3_nt: TGTGCCAGCAGCTTAGATCTCGGGGGAGTTGGAACCTACGAGCAGTACTTC
j_call: TRBJ2-7
v_call: TRBV11-2
d_call: .
clone_size: .

cdr3_aa: CASSWERGATNEKLFF
cdr3_nt: TGTGCCAGCAGTTGGGAGCGGGGCGCGACTAATGAAAAACTGTTTTTT
j_call: TRBJ1-4
v_call: TRBV6-5
d_call: .
clone_size: .

cdr3_aa: CASRGGETQYF
cdr3_nt: TGTGCCAGCAGAGGAGGGGAGACCCAGTACTTC
j_call: TRBJ2-5
v_call: TRBV6-6
d_call: .
clone_size: .

cdr3_aa: CASSLGGRVNEQFF
cdr3_nt: TGTGCCAGCAGCCTCGGCGGGCGAGTCAATGAGCAGTTCTTC
j_call: TRBJ2-1
v_call: TRBV7-3
d_call: .
clone_size: .

cdr3_aa: CASSPMRNTEAFF
cdr3_nt: TGTGCCAGCAGCCCTATGAGGAACACTGAAGCTTTCTTT
j_call: TRBJ1-1
v_call: TRBV9
d_call: .
clone_size: .

cdr3_aa: CASTSWTGIADTQYF
cdr3_nt: TGTGCCAGCACTTCATGGACAGGAATAGCAGATACGCAGTATTTT
j_call: TRBJ2-3
v_call: TRBV6-5
d_call: TRBD1
clone_size: once

cdr3_aa: CASSRGSPLHF
cdr3_nt: TGTGCCAGCTCAAGGGGTTCACCCCTCCACTTT
j_call: TRBJ1-6
v_call: TRBV18
d_call: .
clone_size: once

cdr3_aa: CASSLVAGGTDTQYF
cdr3_nt: TGTGCCAGCAGCTTAGTTGCGGGAGGCACAGATACGCAGTATTTT
j_call: TRBJ2-3
v_call: TRBV13
d_call: TRBD2
clone_size: .

cdr3_aa: CASSVLLGGSYNEQFF
cdr3_nt: TGTGCCAGCAGCGTCCTTTTGGGGGGCTCCTACAATGAGCAGTTCTTC
j_call: TRBJ2-1
v_call: TRBV9
d_call: .
clone_size: .

cdr3_aa: CASSEGTGVNSPLHF
cdr3_nt: TGTGCCAGCAGCGAGGGGACAGGGGTAAATTCACCCCTCCACTTT
j_call: TRBJ1-6
v_call: TRBV9
d_call: TRBD1
clone_size: .

cdr3_aa: CASSFERAQFF
cdr3_nt: TGTGCCAGCAGTTTTGAGAGGGCACAGTTCTTC
j_call: TRBJ2-1
v_call: TRBV5-6
d_call: .
clone_size: .

cdr3_aa: CASTQSGNTEAFF
cdr3_nt: TGTGCCAGTACCCAATCGGGGAACACTGAAGCTTTCTTT
j_call: TRBJ1-1
v_call: TRBV19
d_call: .
clone_size: .

cdr3_aa: CASKESEATGELFF
cdr3_nt: TGTGCCAGCAAAGAGTCGGAGGCCACCGGGGAGCTGTTTTTT
j_call: TRBJ2-2
v_call: TRBV6-5
d_call: .
clone_size: once

cdr3_aa: CASSQAGGNTDTQYF
cdr3_nt: TGTGCCAGCAGTCAAGCGGGGGGGAACACAGATACGCAGTATTTT
j_call: TRBJ2-3
v_call: TRBV9
d_call: TRBD2
clone_size: .

cdr3_aa: CASSGQGGNTIYF
cdr3_nt: TGTGCCAGCAGCGGACAGGGTGGAAACACCATATATTTT
j_call: TRBJ1-3
v_call: TRBV2
d_call: TRBD1
clone_size: .

cdr3_aa: CASSYSPTDPYGYTF
cdr3_nt: TGTGCCAGCAGTTACTCCCCGACAGACCCCTATGGCTACACCTTC
j_call: TRBJ1-2
v_call: TRBV6-5
d_call: .
clone_size: .

cdr3_aa: CASSPRTSGGYEQFF
cdr3_nt: TGTGCCAGCAGTCCCCGGACTAGCGGGGGGTATGAGCAGTTCTTC
j_call: TRBJ2-1
v_call: TRBV6-4
d_call: TRBD2
clone_size: many

cdr3_aa: CASSVAASGTSYEQYF
cdr3_nt: TGTGCCAGCAGCGTAGCAGCTAGCGGGACCTCCTACGAGCAGTACTTC
j_call: TRBJ2-7
v_call: TRBV9
d_call: TRBD2
clone_size: .

cdr3_aa: CAISEPPGEFGNTIYF
cdr3_nt: TGTGCCATCAGTGAGCCGCCGGGGGAATTTGGAAACACCATATATTTT
j_call: TRBJ1-3
v_call: TRBV10-3
d_call: .
clone_size: .

cdr3_aa: CASSFSGGTEAFF
cdr3_nt: TGTGCCAGCAGTTTCTCCGGGGGCACTGAAGCTTTCTTT
j_call: TRBJ1-1
v_call: TRBV12-3/TRBV12-4
d_call: .
clone_size: .

cdr3_aa: CASSLGALSQETQYF
cdr3_nt: TGTGCCAGCAGCTTAGGAGCCTTGTCCCAAGAGACCCAGTACTTC
j_call: TRBJ2-5
v_call: TRBV7-8
d_call: .
clone_size: .

cdr3_aa: CASNDRGKTEAFF
cdr3_nt: TGTGCCAGTAACGACAGGGGGAAAACTGAAGCTTTCTTT
j_call: TRBJ1-1
v_call: TRBV19
d_call: TRBD1
clone_size: .

cdr3_aa: CSATDGGTEAFF
cdr3_nt: TGCAGTGCTACTGACGGGGGGACTGAAGCTTTCTTT
j_call: TRBJ1-1
v_call: TRBV20-1
d_call: .
clone_size: .

cdr3_aa: CASSYGTGQVLDEQFF
cdr3_nt: TGTGCCAGCAGTTACGGGACAGGGCAGGTGTTGGATGAGCAGTTCTTC
j_call: TRBJ2-1
v_call: TRBV27
d_call: TRBD1
clone_size: .

cdr3_aa: CAWTPGTGGGYTF
cdr3_nt: TGTGCCTGGACTCCCGGGACAGGGGGCGGCTACACCTTC
j_call: TRBJ1-2
v_call: TRBV30
d_call: TRBD1
clone_size: .

cdr3_aa: CASSVAQGDYGYTF
cdr3_nt: TGTGCCAGCAGCGTAGCCCAGGGGGACTATGGCTACACCTTC
j_call: TRBJ1-2
v_call: TRBV9
d_call: TRBD1
clone_size: .

cdr3_aa: CASSQDSYSHRF
cdr3_nt: TGTGCCAGCAGCCAAGATTCATACAGCCACCGCTTC
j_call: TRBJ1-2
v_call: TRBV4-2
d_call: .
clone_size: .

cdr3_aa: CATRTYLEAFF
cdr3_nt: TGTGCCACCCGGACATACCTTGAAGCTTTCTTT
j_call: TRBJ1-1
v_call: TRBV28
d_call: .
clone_size: once